The clone carrying this T cell receptor beta chain was picked up one time. This sample is part of a study of cytomegalovirus exposure and HLA in healthy donors. Primers: 60 Vbeta forward and 13 Jbeta reverse. TCRdb's copy holds only in-frame clones and misses some; the assay was immunoSEQ multiplex PCR. The table lists around 120,000 clones, over 65% of them singletons. The material sequenced was PBMCs. This clonotype was sampled from a woman between 40 and 50 years old in good health and CMV-seropositive.

The CDR3 region is CASSPQTGAVEAFF. CDR3 DNA: TGTGCCAGCAGCCCCCAGACAGGGGCGGTTGAAGCTTTCTTT. The chain uses TRBV5-5 and TRBJ1-1, with TRBD1 matching 8 bases. Germline V lookup: CDR1 SGHKS, CDR2 YYEKEE (reference sequence). The CDR3 length is 14 residues. Trimming took 4 bases from V and 7 from J; bases not matched to a gene: 9.